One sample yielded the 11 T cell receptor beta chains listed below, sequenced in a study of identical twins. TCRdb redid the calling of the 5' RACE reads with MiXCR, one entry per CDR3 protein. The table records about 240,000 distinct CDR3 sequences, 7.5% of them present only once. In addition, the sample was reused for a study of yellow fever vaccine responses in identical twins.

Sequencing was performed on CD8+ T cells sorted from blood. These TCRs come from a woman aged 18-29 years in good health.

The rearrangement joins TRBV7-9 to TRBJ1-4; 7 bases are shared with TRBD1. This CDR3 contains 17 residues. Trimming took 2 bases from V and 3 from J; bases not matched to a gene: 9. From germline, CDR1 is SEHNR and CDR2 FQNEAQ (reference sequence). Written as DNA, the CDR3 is TGTGCCAGCAGCTTAAGCTCACAGGGGCTCGCTAATGAAAAACTGTTTTTT. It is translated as CASSLSSQGLANEKLFF.

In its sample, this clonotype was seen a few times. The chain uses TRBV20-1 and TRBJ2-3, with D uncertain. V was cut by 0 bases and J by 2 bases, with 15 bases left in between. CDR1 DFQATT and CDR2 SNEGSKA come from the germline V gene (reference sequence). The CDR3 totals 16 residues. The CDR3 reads CSARDRITMTTDTQYF. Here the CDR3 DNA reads TGCAGTGCTAGAGATCGGATTACTATGACCACAGATACGCAGTATTTT.

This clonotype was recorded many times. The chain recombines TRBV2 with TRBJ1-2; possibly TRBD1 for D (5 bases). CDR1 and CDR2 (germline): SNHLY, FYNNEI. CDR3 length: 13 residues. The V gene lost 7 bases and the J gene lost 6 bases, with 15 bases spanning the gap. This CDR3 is CASTLAWGDGYTF. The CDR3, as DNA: TGTGCCAGCACTCTAGCCTGGGGCGATGGCTACACCTTC.

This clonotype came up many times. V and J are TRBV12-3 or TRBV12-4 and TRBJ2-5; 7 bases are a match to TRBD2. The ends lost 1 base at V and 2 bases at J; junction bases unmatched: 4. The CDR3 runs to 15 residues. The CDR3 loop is CASSLVLAAQETQYF. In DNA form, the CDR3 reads TGTGCCAGCAGTTTAGTGCTAGCGGCACAAGAGACCCAGTACTTC.

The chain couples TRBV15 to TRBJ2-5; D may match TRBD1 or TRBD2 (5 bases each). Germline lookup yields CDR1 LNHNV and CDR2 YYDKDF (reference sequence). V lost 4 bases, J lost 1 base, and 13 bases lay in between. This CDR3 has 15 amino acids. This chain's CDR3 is CATSTSGASQETQYF. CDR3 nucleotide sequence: TGTGCCACCAGCACTTCCGGGGCTTCCCAAGAGACCCAGTACTTC. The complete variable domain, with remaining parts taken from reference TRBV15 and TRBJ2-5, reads DAMVIQNPRYQVTQFGKPVTLSCSQTLNHNVMYWYQQKSSQAPKLLFHYYDKDFNNEADTPDNFQSRRPNTSFCFLDIRSPGLGDTAMYLCATSTSGASQETQYFGPGTRLLVL.

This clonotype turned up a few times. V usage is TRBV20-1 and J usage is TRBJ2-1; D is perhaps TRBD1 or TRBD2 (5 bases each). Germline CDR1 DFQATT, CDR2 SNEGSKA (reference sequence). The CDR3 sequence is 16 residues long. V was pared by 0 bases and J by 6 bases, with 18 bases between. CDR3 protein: CSARDAGTLTPNEQFF. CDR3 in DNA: TGCAGTGCTAGAGATGCCGGGACCCTGACGCCCAATGAGCAGTTCTTC.

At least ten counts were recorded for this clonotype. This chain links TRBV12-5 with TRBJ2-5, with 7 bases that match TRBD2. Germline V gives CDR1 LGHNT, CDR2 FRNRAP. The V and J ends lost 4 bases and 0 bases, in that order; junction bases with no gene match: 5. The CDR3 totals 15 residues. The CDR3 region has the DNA TGTGCTAGTGGTTGGAGCGGGGAGTACCAAGAGACCCAGTACTTC. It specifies CASGWSGEYQETQYF.

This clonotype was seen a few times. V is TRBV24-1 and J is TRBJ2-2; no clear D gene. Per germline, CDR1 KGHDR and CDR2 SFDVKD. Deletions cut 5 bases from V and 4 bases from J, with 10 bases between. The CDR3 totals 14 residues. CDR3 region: CATSGVLGTGELFF. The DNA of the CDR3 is TGTGCCACCAGTGGGGTGTTGGGCACCGGGGAGCTGTTTTTT.

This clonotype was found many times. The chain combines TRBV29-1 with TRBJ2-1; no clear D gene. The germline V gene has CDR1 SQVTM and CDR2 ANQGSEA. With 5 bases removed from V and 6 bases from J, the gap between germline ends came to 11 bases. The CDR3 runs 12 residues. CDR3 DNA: TGCAGCGTTTTGGACGAAATCAATGAGCAGTTCTTC. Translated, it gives CSVLDEINEQFF.

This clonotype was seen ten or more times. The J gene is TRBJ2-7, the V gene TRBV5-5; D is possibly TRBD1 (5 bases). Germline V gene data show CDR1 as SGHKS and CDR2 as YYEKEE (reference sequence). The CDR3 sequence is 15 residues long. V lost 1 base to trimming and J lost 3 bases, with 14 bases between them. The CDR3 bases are TGTGCCAGCAGCTTGATCAGGGTTGGGAACTACGAGCAGTACGTC. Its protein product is CASSLIRVGNYEQYV.

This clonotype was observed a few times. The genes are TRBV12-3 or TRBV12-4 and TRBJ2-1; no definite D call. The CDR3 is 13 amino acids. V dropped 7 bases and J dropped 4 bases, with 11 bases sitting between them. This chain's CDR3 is CASTVSLYNEQFF. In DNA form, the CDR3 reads TGTGCCAGCACCGTAAGTCTATACAATGAGCAGTTCTTC.